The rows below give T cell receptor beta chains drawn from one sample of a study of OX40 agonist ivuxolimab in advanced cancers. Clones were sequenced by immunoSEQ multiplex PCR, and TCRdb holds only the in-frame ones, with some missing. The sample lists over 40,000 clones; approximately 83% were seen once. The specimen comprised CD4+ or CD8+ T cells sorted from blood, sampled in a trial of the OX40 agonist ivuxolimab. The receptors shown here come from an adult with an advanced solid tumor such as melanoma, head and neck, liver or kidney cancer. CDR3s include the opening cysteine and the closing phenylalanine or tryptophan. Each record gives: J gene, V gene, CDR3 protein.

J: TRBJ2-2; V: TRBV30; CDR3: CACPGGQAGAGELFF
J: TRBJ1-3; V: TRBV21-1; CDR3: CASSTGISGNTIYF
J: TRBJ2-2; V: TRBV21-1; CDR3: CASIQPNTGELFF
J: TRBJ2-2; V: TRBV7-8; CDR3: CASSYRERNTGELFF
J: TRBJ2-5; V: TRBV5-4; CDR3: CASSLPKLGLAGETQYF
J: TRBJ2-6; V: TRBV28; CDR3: CASTNLLGTSGSGANVLTF
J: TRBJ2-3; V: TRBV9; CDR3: CASSVLGLSVGGADTQYF
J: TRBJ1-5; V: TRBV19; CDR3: CASSSTGGVPQPQHF
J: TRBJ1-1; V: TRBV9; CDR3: CASSVGQDRDTEAFF
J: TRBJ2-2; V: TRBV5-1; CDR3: CASSFQNTGELFF
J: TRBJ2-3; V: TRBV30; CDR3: CAWSVLAGAGDTQYF
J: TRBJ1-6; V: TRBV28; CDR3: CASSSGGLDSPLHF
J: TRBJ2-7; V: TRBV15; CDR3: CATSRARDRVTEQYF
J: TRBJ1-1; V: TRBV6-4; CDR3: CASRLTRNTEAFF
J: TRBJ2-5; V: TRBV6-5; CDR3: CASSYSHGGWETQYF
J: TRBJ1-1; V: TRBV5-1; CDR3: CASSLDVMNTEAFF
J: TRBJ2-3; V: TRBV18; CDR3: CASSLHGGSLSDTQYF
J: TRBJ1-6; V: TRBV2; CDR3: CASSVSRHNSPLHF
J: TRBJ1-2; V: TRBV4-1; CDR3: CASSQAETGLTNYGYTF
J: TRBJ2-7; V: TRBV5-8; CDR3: CASSEQGLSIYEQYF
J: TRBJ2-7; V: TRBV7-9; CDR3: CASSLASGGSYEQYF
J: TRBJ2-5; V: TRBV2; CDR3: CASRRTEETQYF
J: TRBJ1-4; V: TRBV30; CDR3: CAWGTGEKLFF
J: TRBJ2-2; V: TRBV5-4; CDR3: CASSSKREANTGELFF
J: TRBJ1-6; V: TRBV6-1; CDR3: CASSELVRSPLHF
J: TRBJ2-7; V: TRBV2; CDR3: CAAREGPYEQYF
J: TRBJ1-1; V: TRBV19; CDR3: CASSTRDPNTEAFF
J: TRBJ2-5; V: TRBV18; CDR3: CASSLGTSSAETQYF
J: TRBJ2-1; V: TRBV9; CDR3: CASSASHGYSYNEQFF
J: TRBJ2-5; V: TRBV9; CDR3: CASSVVPGWGETQYF
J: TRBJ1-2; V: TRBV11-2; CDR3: CASSLETGVRYGYTF
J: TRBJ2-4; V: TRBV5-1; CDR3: CASSFGGENIQYF